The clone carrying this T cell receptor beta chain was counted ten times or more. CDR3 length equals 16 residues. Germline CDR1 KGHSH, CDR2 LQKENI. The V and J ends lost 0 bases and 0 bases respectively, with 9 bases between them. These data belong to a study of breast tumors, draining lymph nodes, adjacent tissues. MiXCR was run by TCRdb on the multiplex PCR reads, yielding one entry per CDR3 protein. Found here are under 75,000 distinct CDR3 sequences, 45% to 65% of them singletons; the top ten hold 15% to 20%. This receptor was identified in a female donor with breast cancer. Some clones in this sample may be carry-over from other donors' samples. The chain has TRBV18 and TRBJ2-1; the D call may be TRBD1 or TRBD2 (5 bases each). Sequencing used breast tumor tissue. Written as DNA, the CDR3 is TGTGCCAGCTCACCACCCGAGGGGAGCTCCTACAATGAGCAGTTCTTC. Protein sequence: CASSPPEGSSYNEQFF.